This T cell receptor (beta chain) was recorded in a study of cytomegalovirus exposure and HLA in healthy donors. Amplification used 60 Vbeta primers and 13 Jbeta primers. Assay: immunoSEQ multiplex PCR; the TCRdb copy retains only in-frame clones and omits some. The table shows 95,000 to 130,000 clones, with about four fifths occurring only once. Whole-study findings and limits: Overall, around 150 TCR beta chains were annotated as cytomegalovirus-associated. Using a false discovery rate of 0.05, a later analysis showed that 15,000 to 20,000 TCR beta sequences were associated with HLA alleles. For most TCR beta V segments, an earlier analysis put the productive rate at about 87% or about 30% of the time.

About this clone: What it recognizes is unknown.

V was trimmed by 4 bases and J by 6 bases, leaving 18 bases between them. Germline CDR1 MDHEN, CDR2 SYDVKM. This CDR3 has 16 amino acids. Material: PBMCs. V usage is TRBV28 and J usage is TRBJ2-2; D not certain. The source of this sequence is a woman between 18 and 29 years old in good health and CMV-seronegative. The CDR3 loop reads CASSSLVDPPSGELFF. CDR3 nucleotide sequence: TGTGCCAGCAGTTCCCTAGTAGACCCACCCTCCGGGGAGCTGTTTTTT. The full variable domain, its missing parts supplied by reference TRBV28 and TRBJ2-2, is DVKVTQSSRYLVKRTGEKVFLECVQDMDHENMFWYRQDPGLGLRLIYFSYDVKMKEKGDIPEGYSVSREKKERFSLILESASTNQTSMYLCASSSLVDPPSGELFFGEGSRLTVL.